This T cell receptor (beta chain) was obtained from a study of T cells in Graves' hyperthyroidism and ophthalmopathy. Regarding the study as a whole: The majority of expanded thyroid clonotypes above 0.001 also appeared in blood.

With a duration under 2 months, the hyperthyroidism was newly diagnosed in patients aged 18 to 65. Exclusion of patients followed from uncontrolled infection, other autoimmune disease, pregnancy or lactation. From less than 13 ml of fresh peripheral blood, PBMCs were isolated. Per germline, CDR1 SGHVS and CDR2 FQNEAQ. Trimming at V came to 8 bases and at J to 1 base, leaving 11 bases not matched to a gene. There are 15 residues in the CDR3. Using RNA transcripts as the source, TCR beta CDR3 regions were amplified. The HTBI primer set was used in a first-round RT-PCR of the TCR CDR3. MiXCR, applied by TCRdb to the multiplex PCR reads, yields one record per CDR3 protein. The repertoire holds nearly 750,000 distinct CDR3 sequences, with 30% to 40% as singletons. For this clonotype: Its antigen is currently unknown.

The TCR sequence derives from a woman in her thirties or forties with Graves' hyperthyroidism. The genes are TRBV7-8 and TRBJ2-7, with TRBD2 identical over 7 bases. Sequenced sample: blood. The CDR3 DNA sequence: TGTGCCAGCTCATACGCGGGACTAACTTCCTACGAGCAGTACTTC. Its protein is CASSYAGLTSYEQYF.